The clone carrying this T cell receptor beta chain has a handful of counts. Its antigen is undetermined. The V end was cut by 0 bases, the J end by 4 bases, with 13 bases between. CDR3 length equals 15 residues. The germline V gene has CDR1 SGHRS and CDR2 YFSETQ. The data are from a study of T-cell memory formation after mild COVID-19. Study-level findings and limits: Memory from before infection featured some responding clones, which suggests cross-reactive memory joined. Later expanders leaned toward CD4+, whereas clones contracting from day 15 to 85 were balanced CD4/CD8. Chiefly within CM and EM were the contracting CD4+ clones; CD8+ ones were within EMRA.

TCR alpha and TCR beta cDNA libraries carrying sample barcodes and UMIs came from 5'RACE with constant-segment primers. TCRdb reprocessed the 5' RACE reads via MiXCR and lists one record per CDR3 protein. The table shows about 450,000 distinct CDR3 sequences, with 23% occurring only once. This sequence originates from an adult woman who had mild COVID-19 (a few samples of this study predate the infection). Cell type and time point are not known. The J gene is TRBJ1-2, the V gene TRBV5-1; tentatively, D is TRBD1 (5 bases). The specimen was PBMCs or a T cell subset sorted from them (not recorded which). The CDR3, as DNA: TGCGCCAGCAGCTTGGAGGGGCGGAACTTCTATGGCTACACCTTC. Protein: CASSLEGRNFYGYTF.